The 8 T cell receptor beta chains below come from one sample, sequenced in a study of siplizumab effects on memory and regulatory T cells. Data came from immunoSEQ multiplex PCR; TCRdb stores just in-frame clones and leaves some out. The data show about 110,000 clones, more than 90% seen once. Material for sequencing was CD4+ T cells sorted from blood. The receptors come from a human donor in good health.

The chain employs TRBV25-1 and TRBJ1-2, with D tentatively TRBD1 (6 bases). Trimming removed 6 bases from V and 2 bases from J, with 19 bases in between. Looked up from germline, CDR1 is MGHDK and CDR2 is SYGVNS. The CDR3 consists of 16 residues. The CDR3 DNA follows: TGTGCCAGCAGGGGGCCGGGGGCTTCAGGGAACTATGGCTACACCTTC. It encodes CASRGPGASGNYGYTF.

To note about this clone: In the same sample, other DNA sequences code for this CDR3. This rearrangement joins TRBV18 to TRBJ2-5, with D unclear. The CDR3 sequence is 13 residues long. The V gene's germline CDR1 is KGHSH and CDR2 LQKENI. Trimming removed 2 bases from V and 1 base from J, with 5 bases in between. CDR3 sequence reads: CASSPGTQETQYF. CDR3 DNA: TGTGCCAGCTCACCAGGCACCCAAGAGACCCAGTACTTC.

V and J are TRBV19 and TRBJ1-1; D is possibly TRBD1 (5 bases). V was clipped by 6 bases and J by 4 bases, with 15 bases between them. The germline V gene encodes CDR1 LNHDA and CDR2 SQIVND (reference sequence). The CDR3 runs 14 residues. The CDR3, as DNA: TGTGCCAGTAGCGTTCGGGGGGATCGCACTGAAGCTTTCTTT. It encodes CASSVRGDRTEAFF.

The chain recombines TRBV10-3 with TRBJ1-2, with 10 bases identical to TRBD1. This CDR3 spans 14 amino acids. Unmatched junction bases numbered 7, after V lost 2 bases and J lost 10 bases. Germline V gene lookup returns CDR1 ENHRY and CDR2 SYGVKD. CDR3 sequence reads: CAISEDRGLTDYTF. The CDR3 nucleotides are TGTGCCATCAGTGAGGACAGGGGGCTTACGGACTACACCTTC.

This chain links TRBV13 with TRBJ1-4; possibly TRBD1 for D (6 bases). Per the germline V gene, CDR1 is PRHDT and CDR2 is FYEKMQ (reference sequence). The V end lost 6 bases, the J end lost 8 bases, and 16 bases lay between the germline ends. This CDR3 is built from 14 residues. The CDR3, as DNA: TGTGCCAGCAGTTTGACAGGAAACGGAGAAAAACTGTTTTTT. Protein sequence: CASSLTGNGEKLFF.

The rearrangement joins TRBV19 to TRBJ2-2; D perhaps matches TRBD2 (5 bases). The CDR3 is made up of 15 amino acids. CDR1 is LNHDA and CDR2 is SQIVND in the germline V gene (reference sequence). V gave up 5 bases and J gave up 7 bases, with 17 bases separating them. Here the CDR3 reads CASSGSSGLDGELFF. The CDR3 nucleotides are TGTGCCAGTAGTGGGTCTTCGGGGTTGGACGGGGAGCTGTTTTTT.

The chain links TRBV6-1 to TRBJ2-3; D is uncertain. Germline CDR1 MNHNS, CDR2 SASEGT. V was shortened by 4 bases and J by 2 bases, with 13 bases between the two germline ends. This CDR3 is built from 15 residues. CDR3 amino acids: CASSGAVLDTDTQYF. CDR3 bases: TGTGCCAGCAGTGGGGCGGTTTTAGACACAGATACGCAGTATTTT.

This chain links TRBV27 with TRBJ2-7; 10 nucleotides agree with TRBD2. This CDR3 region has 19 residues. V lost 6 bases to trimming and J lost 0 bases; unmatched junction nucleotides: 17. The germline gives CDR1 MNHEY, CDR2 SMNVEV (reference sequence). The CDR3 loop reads CASSLREGLARFSSYEQYF. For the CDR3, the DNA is TGTGCCAGCAGCCTCAGAGAGGGACTAGCGCGTTTTAGCTCCTACGAGCAGTACTTC.